This passage covers 5 T cell receptor beta chains from one sample sequenced in a study of STAT3 mutations in large granular lymphocyte leukemia. Study-wide points: At least one immunodominant TCR beta clonotype appeared in every T-cell large granular lymphocyte leukemia patient.

Method: immunoSEQ multiplex PCR; TCRdb's copy keeps in-frame clones and lacks some. The sample has approximately 10,000 clones; 50% to 60% are singletons. Their antigen targets remain unknown. Sequences were obtained from peripheral blood mononuclear cells. The receptors here all came from a boy between 10 and 17 years old with T-cell large granular lymphocyte leukemia. Some clones in this sample may be carry-over from other donors' samples.

The genes are TRBV9 and TRBJ2-7; a possible D gene is TRBD2 (7 bases). There are 14 residues in the CDR3. The germline V gene has CDR1 SGDLS and CDR2 YYNGEE. Trimming stripped 4 bases from V and 5 bases from J, with 16 bases between. The CDR3 region is CASSIRGRGDEQYF. For the CDR3, the DNA is TGTGCCAGCAGCATTCGGGGGAGGGGGGACGAGCAGTACTTC.

This clone was observed a handful of times. The chain links TRBV5-1 to TRBJ2-4, with D unclear. The CDR3 consists of 14 residues. CDR1 is SGHRS, CDR2 YFSETQ, per germline. With 5 bases removed from V and 0 bases from J, the gap between germline ends came to 9 bases. The CDR3 loop reads CASSETVAKNIQYF. For the CDR3, the DNA is TGCGCCAGCAGTGAGACTGTAGCCAAAAACATTCAGTACTTC.

The rearrangement links TRBV5-8 to TRBJ2-5; 7 bases align to TRBD2. Trimming cost V 2 bases and J 5 bases; bases outside gene matches: 6. CDR1 is SGHTS and CDR2 is YDEGEE in the germline V gene. CDR3 length: 14 residues. The chain's CDR3 is CASSLGRGVETQYF. The CDR3 coding sequence is TGTGCCAGCAGCTTAGGACGGGGGGTCGAGACCCAGTACTTC.

This chain joins TRBV10-3 and TRBJ2-6, with TRBD1 matching over 10 bases. Germline V lookup: CDR1 ENHRY, CDR2 SYGVKD. The CDR3 contains 17 residues. V lost 6 bases, J lost 0 bases, and 5 bases stayed unmatched. The CDR3: CAISAGTGVSGANVLTF. The DNA of the CDR3 is TGTGCCATCAGCGCCGGGACAGGGGTCTCTGGGGCCAACGTCCTGACTTTC.

CDR3 region: CASSLTGGSTDTQYF. CDR3 coding DNA: TGCGCCAGCAGCTTGACGGGGGGGAGCACAGATACGCAGTATTTT. This chain links TRBV5-1 with TRBJ2-3, with 8 bases that match TRBD2. This CDR3 has 15 residues. Per the germline V gene, CDR1 is SGHRS and CDR2 is YFSETQ. The V gene end was trimmed by 1 base and the J gene end by 0 bases; junction bases not matched to a gene: 1.